Each of the 9 T cell receptor beta chains below was sequenced from the same sample in a study of shared clonotypes between healthy human individuals. The assay was immunoSEQ multiplex PCR, and TCRdb's table has in-frame clones only and misses some. Of about 2 million clones listed, roughly 94% are singletons. The material sequenced was naive CD4+ T cells sorted from blood. Subset denoted: CD45RA+ positively selected. These receptor sequences come from a man aged 18-30 years in good health.

V gene TRBV6-1 combines with J gene TRBJ2-1, with 13 bases matching TRBD2. Germline trimming cut 3 bases from V and 5 bases from J; bases unmatched to any gene: 4. The CDR3 is 16 residues long. Germline V gene sequence: CDR1 MNHNS, CDR2 SASEGT. Written as DNA, the CDR3 is TGTGCCAGCAGTGACATAGGACTAGCGGGAGACAATGAGCAGTTCTTC. This sequence encodes CASSDIGLAGDNEQFF.

The genes are TRBV6-1 and TRBJ2-3; 8 nucleotides align to TRBD2. Germline V CDR1 and CDR2: MNHNS, SASEGT. The CDR3 consists of 15 residues. The J segment lost 10 bases and the V segment lost 3 bases, leaving 12 bases of the junction unmatched. This CDR3 is CASSDFPGLGFSQYF. CDR3 in DNA: TGTGCCAGCAGTGATTTTCCGGGACTAGGGTTTTCGCAGTATTTT.

Comments on this clone: The sample holds other DNA sequences that translate to the same CDR3. This rearrangement joins TRBV28 to TRBJ1-2, with a weak D call TRBD1 (5 bases). V lost 8 bases to trimming and J lost 0 bases, with 10 bases between them. The CDR3 sequence is 13 residues long. From germline, CDR1 is MDHEN and CDR2 SYDVKM. CDR3 loop: CASSLTANYGYTF. The DNA of the CDR3 is TGTGCCAGCTCCTTGACAGCTAACTATGGCTACACCTTC.

The chain has TRBV18 and TRBJ1-1; possibly TRBD1 for D (5 bases). The CDR3 spans 15 residues. Trimming removed 1 base from V and 1 base from J, with 10 bases in between. Per germline, CDR1 KGHSH and CDR2 LQKENI. Here the CDR3 DNA reads TGTGCCAGCTCACCACGGGACTTTAGGAACACTGAAGCTTTCTTT. Translated: CASSPRDFRNTEAFF.

The V and J genes are TRBV25-1 and TRBJ2-7; no reliable D call. V was pared by 6 bases and J by 6 bases, with 9 bases between. The CDR3 has 11 amino acids. The V gene's germline CDR1 is MGHDK and CDR2 SYGVNS. The CDR3, as DNA: TGTGCCAGCAGCCCTGGCTTCGAGCAGTACTTC. Translation: CASSPGFEQYF.

The rearrangement joins TRBV6-1 to TRBJ1-1; D perhaps matches TRBD1 (5 bases). The CDR3 is made up of 12 amino acids. Germline CDR1 MNHNS, CDR2 SASEGT. V was clipped by 8 bases and J by 2 bases, with 9 bases between them. CDR3 in DNA: TGTGCCAGCGTGGGGGGTAACACTGAAGCTTTCTTT. Residues: CASVGGNTEAFF.

The J gene is TRBJ1-2, the V gene TRBV19; tentative D call: TRBD1 (5 bases). This CDR3 is built from 13 residues. Trimming left V 3 bases short and J 3 bases short, with 8 bases between. In germline, CDR1 is LNHDA, CDR2 SQIVND (reference sequence). CDR3: CASSIGTDYGYTF. The CDR3 nucleotides read TGTGCCAGTAGTATCGGGACGGACTATGGCTACACCTTC.

V usage is TRBV6-1 and J usage is TRBJ2-3, with TRBD2 identical over 12 bases. Trimming at V came to 7 bases and at J to 6 bases, leaving 5 bases not matched to a gene. Per the germline V gene, CDR1 is MNHNS and CDR2 is SASEGT. The CDR3 consists of 14 residues. In DNA, the CDR3 is TGTGCCAGCACCCTAGCGGGGGGGGTGGATACGCAGTATTTT. This sequence encodes CASTLAGGVDTQYF.

CDR3 amino acids: CAIRDRGRGTEAFF. The CDR3, as DNA: TGTGCCATCAGAGACAGGGGGCGAGGCACTGAAGCTTTCTTT. The genes are TRBV10-3 and TRBJ1-1; TRBD1 matches at 10 bases. Germline V gives CDR1 ENHRY, CDR2 SYGVKD. Losses at the gene ends were 6 bases for V and 4 bases for J; bases not matched to a gene: 5. CDR3 length: 14 amino acids.